The T cell receptor beta chain under discussion was sequenced for a study of T cell responses to AZD1222 COVID-19 vaccine. The data were produced by immunoSEQ multiplex PCR, yet TCRdb's version contains in-frame clones alone and is incomplete. The sample carries fewer than 300,000 clones, just over 90% recorded once. In this sample, this clone turned up once. CDR3 size: 13 residues. V was shortened by 2 bases and J by 8 bases, with 12 bases between the two germline ends. The germline V gene encodes CDR1 LGHDT and CDR2 YNNKEL (reference sequence). The source was peripheral blood, collected on day 0 of AZD1222 vaccination. This clonotype was sampled from an adult in good health. The chain carries TRBV3-1 (or the pseudogene TRBV3-2) and TRBJ1-2; D not certain. The CDR3 DNA follows: TGTGCCAGCAGCCAACGGGAGTTCGGGGGCTACACCTTC. It yields the protein CASSQREFGGYTF.